The 4 T cell receptor beta chains listed next were all sequenced from one sample in a study of regulatory T cells in long-lasting Graves disease. Time point noted: newly diagnosed GD, antithyroid drugs for less than 3 months. The authors made the TCR library using RNA they extracted from PBMCs. iRepertoire HTBI primers and Arm-PCR of CDR3 regions built TCR beta libraries. One entry per CDR3 protein, called by TCRdb with MiXCR from the multiplex PCR reads. Of 620,000 or so distinct CDR3 sequences in the sample, around 17% were seen once. This same sample was also part of a study on T cells in Graves' hyperthyroidism and ophthalmopathy.

The sample here was peripheral blood mononuclear cells (PBMCs), taken at new diagnosis, from a patient treated with antithyroid drugs. All receptors derive from a woman in her 30s with Graves disease.

The chain links TRBV6-2 or TRBV6-3 to TRBJ2-2; 9 bases are shared with TRBD1. The CDR3 runs 15 residues. Looked up from germline, CDR1 is MNHEY and CDR2 is SVGEGT. Losses at the gene ends were 8 bases for V and 6 bases for J; bases not matched to a gene: 10. CDR3: CASGSGTGFAGELFF. The DNA of the CDR3 is TGTGCCAGCGGCTCCGGGACAGGGTTCGCCGGGGAGCTGTTTTTT.

The table lists this clonotype with a few counts. The V gene is TRBV9, the J gene TRBJ2-2; the match to TRBD1 covers 8 bases. Trimming took 0 bases from V and 5 from J; bases not matched to a gene: 3. The CDR3 totals 15 residues. The germline gives CDR1 SGDLS, CDR2 YYNGEE. The CDR3 loop is CASSVVTGGTGELFF. The CDR3 region has the DNA TGTGCCAGCAGCGTAGTCACAGGGGGAACCGGGGAGCTGTTTTTT. Full variable domain (outside the CDR3, taken from reference TRBV9 and TRBJ2-2): DSGVTQTPKHLITATGQRVTLRCSPRSGDLSVYWYQQSLDQGLQFLIQYYNGEERAKGNILERFSAQQFPDLHSELNLSSLELGDSALYFCASSVVTGGTGELFFGEGSRLTVL.

This clonotype was observed at least ten times. V is TRBV12-3 or TRBV12-4 and J is TRBJ2-7, with D perhaps being TRBD1 or TRBD2 (5 bases each). V was pared by 5 bases and J by 5 bases, with 19 bases between. The CDR3 loop spans 15 amino acids. The CDR3 sequence is CASSPSQGIANEQYF. CDR3 sequence (DNA): TGTGCCAGCAGTCCTTCGCAGGGAATAGCGAACGAGCAGTACTTC.

This clonotype was observed at least ten times. The chain joins TRBV10-3 to TRBJ1-3; D unclear. This CDR3 spans 15 amino acids. Germline V gives CDR1 ENHRY, CDR2 SYGVKD. V was clipped by 10 bases and J by 0 bases, with 16 bases between them. CDR3 loop: CATKEDASSGNTIYF. DNA of the CDR3: TGTGCCACCAAGGAGGACGCCAGCTCTGGAAACACCATATATTTT.